This T cell receptor (beta chain) was found in a study of chemoradiotherapy in HPV16-positive cancers. Looking at the study overall: A couple of HPV16-positive patients' cells yielded candidate HPV-specific clones and common motifs.

Here immunoSEQ multiplex PCR was the method, and the copy in TCRdb shows in-frame clones only, minus some. The profile shows 15,000 or so clones, 79% of them singletons. The CDR3 is 15 amino acids. V lost 4 bases, J lost 3 bases, and 16 bases lay in between. CDR1 MDHEN and CDR2 SYDVKM come from the germline V gene. The sample here was taken from a patient who underwent chemoradiotherapy. The source is a human donor with HPV-associated anogenital cancer. The chain couples TRBV28 to TRBJ2-7; a weak D match, TRBD1 (8 bases). The CDR3 spells CASSSHRGGIYEQYF. As DNA, the CDR3 is TGTGCCAGCAGTTCCCACAGGGGGGGGATCTACGAGCAGTACTTC.